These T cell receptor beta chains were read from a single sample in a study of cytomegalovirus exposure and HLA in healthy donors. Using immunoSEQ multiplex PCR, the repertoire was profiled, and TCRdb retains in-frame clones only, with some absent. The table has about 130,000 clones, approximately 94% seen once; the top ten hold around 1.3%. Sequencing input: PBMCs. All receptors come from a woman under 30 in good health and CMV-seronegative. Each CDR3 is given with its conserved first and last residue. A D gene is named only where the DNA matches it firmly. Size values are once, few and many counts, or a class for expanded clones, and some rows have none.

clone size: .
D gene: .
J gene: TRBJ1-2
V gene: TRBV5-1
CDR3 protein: CASSLAYSGNGYTF
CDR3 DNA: TGCGCCAGCAGCTTGGCCTACAGTGGCAATGGCTACACCTTC

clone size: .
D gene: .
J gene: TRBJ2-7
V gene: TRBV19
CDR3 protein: CASSGTVSSYEQYF
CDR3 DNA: TGTGCCAGTAGCGGGACTGTTAGCTCCTACGAGCAGTACTTC

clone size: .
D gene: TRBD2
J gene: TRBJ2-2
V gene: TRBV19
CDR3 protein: CASSKGTSRRRSTGELFF
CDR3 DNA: TGTGCCAGTAGTAAAGGGACTAGCCGCAGAAGAAGCACCGGGGAGCTGTTTTTT

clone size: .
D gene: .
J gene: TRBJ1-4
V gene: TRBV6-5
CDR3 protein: CASSYFATNEKLFF
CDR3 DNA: TGTGCCAGCAGTTACTTCGCAACTAATGAAAAACTGTTTTTT

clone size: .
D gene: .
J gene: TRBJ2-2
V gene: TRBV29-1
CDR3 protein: CSVKPRGANTGELFF
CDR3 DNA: TGCAGCGTGAAACCGCGGGGTGCGAACACCGGGGAGCTGTTTTTT

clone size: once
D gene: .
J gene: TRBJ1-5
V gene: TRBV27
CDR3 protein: CASSPIGVGNQPQHF
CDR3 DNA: TGTGCCAGCAGTCCCATAGGGGTGGGCAATCAGCCCCAGCATTTT

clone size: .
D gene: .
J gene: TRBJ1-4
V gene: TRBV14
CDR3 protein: CASSQDAVGQYNEKLFF
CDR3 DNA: TGTGCCAGCAGCCAAGATGCAGTTGGACAGTATAATGAAAAACTGTTTTTT

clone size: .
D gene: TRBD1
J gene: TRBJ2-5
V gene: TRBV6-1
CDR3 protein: CASFGQGLETQYF
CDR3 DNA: TGTGCCAGCTTTGGACAGGGGTTGGAGACCCAGTACTTC

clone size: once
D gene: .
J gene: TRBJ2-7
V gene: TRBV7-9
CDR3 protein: CASSLGLSEQYF
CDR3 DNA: TGTGCCAGCAGCCTAGGACTGAGCGAGCAGTACTTC

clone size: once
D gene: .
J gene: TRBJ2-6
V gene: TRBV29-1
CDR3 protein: CSVVFWANVLTF
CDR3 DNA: TGCAGCGTTGTGTTCTGGGCCAACGTCCTGACTTTC

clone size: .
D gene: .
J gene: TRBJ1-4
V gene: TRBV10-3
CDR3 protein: CAISEINNEKLFF
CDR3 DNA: TGTGCCATCAGTGAGATAAATAATGAAAAACTGTTTTTT

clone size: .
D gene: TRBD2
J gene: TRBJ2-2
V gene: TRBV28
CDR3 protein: CASRTSGSTGELFF
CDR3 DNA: TGTGCCAGCCGGACTAGCGGGAGTACCGGGGAGCTGTTTTTT

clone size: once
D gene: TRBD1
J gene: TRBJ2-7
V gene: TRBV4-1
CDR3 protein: CASSQESTVRDSSYEQYF
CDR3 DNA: TGCGCCAGCAGCCAAGAAAGCACTGTCAGGGACAGCTCCTACGAGCAGTACTTC

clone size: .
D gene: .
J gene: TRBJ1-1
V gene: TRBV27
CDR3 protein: CASSLRGEAFF
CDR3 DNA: TGTGCCAGCAGTTTAAGGGGGGAAGCTTTCTTT

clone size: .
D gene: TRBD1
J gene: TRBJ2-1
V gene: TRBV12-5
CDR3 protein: CASGLASGTDHNEQFF
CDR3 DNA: TGTGCTAGTGGTTTGGCCTCCGGGACAGACCACAATGAGCAGTTCTTC

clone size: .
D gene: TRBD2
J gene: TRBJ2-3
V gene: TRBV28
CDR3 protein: CASKREGTDTQYF
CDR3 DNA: TGTGCCAGCAAGCGGGAGGGCACAGATACGCAGTATTTT

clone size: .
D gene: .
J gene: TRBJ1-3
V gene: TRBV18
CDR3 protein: CASSFDLASGNTIYF
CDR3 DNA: TGTGCCAGCTCTTTCGATCTGGCCTCTGGAAACACCATATATTTT

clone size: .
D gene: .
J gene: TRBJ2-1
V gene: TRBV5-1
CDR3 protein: CASSLPGDHEQFF
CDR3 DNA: TGCGCCAGCAGCTTGCCAGGGGATCATGAGCAGTTCTTC

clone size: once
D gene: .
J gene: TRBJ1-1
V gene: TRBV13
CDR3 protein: CASSPGGENTEAFF
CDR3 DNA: TGTGCCAGCAGCCCCGGAGGGGAGAACACTGAAGCTTTCTTT

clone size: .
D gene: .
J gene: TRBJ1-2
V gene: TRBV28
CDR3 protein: CASRGGGPIDGSYTF
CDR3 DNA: TGTGCCAGCAGGGGGGGAGGGCCTATCGATGGGAGCTACACCTTC

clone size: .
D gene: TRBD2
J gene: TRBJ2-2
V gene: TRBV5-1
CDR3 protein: CASSLTGGPGELFF
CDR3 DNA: TGCGCCAGCAGCTTGACGGGAGGGCCCGGGGAGCTGTTTTTT

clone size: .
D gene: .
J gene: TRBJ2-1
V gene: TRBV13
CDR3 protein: CASSLSPGADEQFF
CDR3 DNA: TGTGCCAGCAGCCTCTCCCCAGGGGCGGATGAGCAGTTCTTC